This TCR beta chain was sequenced for a study of blood T cell repertoires in COVID-19. V lost 5 bases to trimming and J lost 1 base; unmatched junction nucleotides: 4. Germline CDR1 is SGHNT and CDR2 is YYREEE (reference sequence). The CDR3 extends over 14 amino acids. Only in-frame clones appear in the TCRdb table, and some are missing; sequencing was by immunoSEQ multiplex PCR. This sample has over 200,000 clones, with approximately 86% found just once. This chain joins TRBV5-4 and TRBJ2-5; 8 bases match TRBD1. This sequence originates from a human donor in a cohort sampled during active COVID-19. Specimen: peripheral blood. Written as DNA, the CDR3 is TGTGCCAGCAGGAAGCAGGGGGCCCAAGAGACCCAGTACTTC. Its translation is CASRKQGAQETQYF.